These 19 T cell receptor beta chains were all obtained from the same sample, sequenced in a study of blood T cell repertoires in COVID-19. Produced via immunoSEQ multiplex PCR; TCRdb's table is partial and in-frame only. The repertoire consists of approximately 80,000 clones, with roughly 86% occurring once and the leading ten covering 7% to 9%. The sample was peripheral blood. All receptors derive from a man aged 50-59 years with active COVID-19.

The rearrangement links TRBV18 to TRBJ2-2, with 10 bases that match TRBD1. This CDR3 contains 15 residues. Germline CDR1 reads KGHSH; CDR2 reads LQKENI. Trimming took 3 bases from V and 4 from J; bases not matched to a gene: 2. CDR3 protein: CASSPGTGATGELFF. The CDR3 nucleotides are TGTGCCAGCTCACCCGGGACAGGGGCCACCGGGGAGCTGTTTTTT.

Only a few counts were recorded for this clone. The CDR3 DNA reads TGTGCCAGCTCATATAGCGGGGGGAGCACAGATACGCAGTATTTT. Translated: CASSYSGGSTDTQYF. The rearrangement joins TRBV18 to TRBJ2-3, with 10 bases aligning to TRBD2. Germline CDR1 is KGHSH and CDR2 is LQKENI. J was trimmed by 0 bases and V by 5 bases; bases with no gene match: 2. This CDR3 is built from 15 residues.

The chain carries TRBV6-5 and TRBJ2-7, with 11 bases aligning to TRBD1. CDR1 is MNHEY and CDR2 is SVGAGI in the germline V gene. This CDR3 is built from 15 residues. V was clipped by 0 bases and J by 6 bases; unmatched bases: 4. Here the CDR3 DNA reads TGTGCCAGCAGTTACTCGGACAGGGGGCTGGGCGAGCAGTACTTC. Its translation is CASSYSDRGLGEQYF.

The J gene is TRBJ1-1, the V gene TRBV5-1; 8 nucleotides line up with TRBD1. J lost 8 bases, V lost 2 bases, and 8 bases had no gene match. The CDR3 is 14 residues long. Looked up from germline, CDR1 is SGHRS and CDR2 is YFSETQ. The CDR3 nucleotides read TGCGCCAGCAGCTTAACCGGGACAGGAAACGAAGCTTTCTTT. Protein: CASSLTGTGNEAFF.

The chain carries TRBV7-8 and TRBJ1-1; 7 bases match TRBD1. V dropped 7 bases and J dropped 1; count of bases not matched to a gene: 9. CDR3 length: 15 amino acids. Per germline, CDR1 SGHVS and CDR2 FQNEAQ. CDR3 sequence: CASTRAEGANTEAFF. The DNA for the CDR3 is TGTGCCAGCACCCGAGCGGAGGGGGCGAACACTGAAGCTTTCTTT.

V is TRBV5-6 and J is TRBJ2-3; 13 bases align to TRBD2. Germline V gene sequence: CDR1 SGHDT, CDR2 YYEEEE. Trimming at V came to 4 bases and at J to 1 base, leaving 9 bases not matched to a gene. The CDR3 runs to 18 residues. The CDR3 bases are TGTGCCAGCAGCATTACTAGCGGGGGGGATCGGGGCACAGATACGCAGTATTTT. Residues: CASSITSGGDRGTDTQYF.

The chain recombines TRBV11-2 with TRBJ2-7, with 8 bases that match TRBD1. V gave up 1 base and J gave up 2 bases; unmatched junction bases: 4. Per germline, CDR1 SGHAT and CDR2 FQNNGV. This CDR3 is 15 amino acids long. This CDR3 is CASSLGQTGAYEQYF. CDR3 sequence (DNA): TGTGCCAGCAGCTTAGGTCAGACAGGGGCCTACGAGCAGTACTTC.

This sequence joins TRBV7-2 and TRBJ2-3; possible D gene TRBD2, 7 bases. CDR1 SGHTA and CDR2 FQGNSA come from the germline V gene. The CDR3 runs to 18 residues. V lost 4 bases, J lost 3 bases, and 23 bases lay in between. CDR3: CASSSGGVGGPGTDTQYF. The CDR3 DNA sequence: TGTGCCAGCAGCTCTGGTGGTGTCGGGGGGCCAGGAACAGATACGCAGTATTTT.

The chain has TRBV24-1 and TRBJ1-2; TRBD1 is a possible D gene (6 bases). Germline V lookup: CDR1 KGHDR, CDR2 SFDVKD. The CDR3 consists of 13 residues. V was pared by 7 bases and J by 2 bases, with 10 bases between. The CDR3 DNA reads TGTGCCACCAGCGAGGGGGAGAACTATGGCTACACCTTC. Its protein product is CATSEGENYGYTF.

This rearrangement joins TRBV7-2 to TRBJ2-1, with 7 bases identical to TRBD2. The germline gives CDR1 SGHTA, CDR2 FQGNSA. This CDR3 is built from 15 residues. The trim removed 1 base at V and 1 base at J, leaving 1 base unmatched. The CDR3 DNA follows: TGTGCCAGCAGCTTAGGACTAGCTTCCTACAATGAGCAGTTCTTC. Protein product: CASSLGLASYNEQFF.

The V and J genes are TRBV7-3 and TRBJ1-2; TRBD1 aligns across 7 bases. After removal of 1 base from V and 8 bases from J, the junction contained 10 bases not matched to a gene. Germline V gene lookup returns CDR1 SGHTA and CDR2 FQGTGA. The CDR3 extends over 15 amino acids. The CDR3 DNA sequence: TGTGCCAGCAGCTTAAGCGAAGGACAGGCTGGGGGCTACACCTTC. It yields the protein CASSLSEGQAGGYTF.

The rearrangement joins TRBV19 to TRBJ1-1; TRBD1 matches 10 bases. This CDR3 comprises 16 residues. The junction had 10 bases not matched to a gene; V was cut back by 6 bases and J by 3 bases. The germline CDR1 and CDR2 sequences are LNHDA and SQIVND (reference sequence). The CDR3 DNA follows: TGTGCCAGTAGCCCCGGAAAGGGACAGGGGTACACTGAAGCTTTCTTT. This gives the protein CASSPGKGQGYTEAFF.

V and J are TRBV19 and TRBJ1-2; 7 nucleotides align to TRBD1. This CDR3 has 14 amino acids. Germline values: CDR1 LNHDA, CDR2 SQIVND (reference sequence). V shed 7 bases and J 4 bases; nucleotides not matched to a gene: 9. This CDR3 is CASTLRGPGYGYTF. The CDR3 DNA reads TGTGCCAGTACTTTGAGGGGGCCAGGCTATGGCTACACCTTC.

This rearrangement joins TRBV7-2 to TRBJ1-1; TRBD1 matches at 8 bases. CDR1 is SGHTA, CDR2 FQGNSA, per germline. The V gene end was trimmed by 5 bases and the J gene end by 3 bases; junction bases not matched to a gene: 5. The CDR3 sequence is 14 residues long. The CDR3, as DNA: TGTGCCAGCAGCCTCGGACAGGGTTACACTGAAGCTTTCTTT. Protein product: CASSLGQGYTEAFF.

The chain recombines TRBV6-6 with TRBJ1-1; D is uncertain. Deletions cut 2 bases from V and 1 base from J, with 8 bases between. Germline lookup yields CDR1 MNHNY and CDR2 SVGAGI (reference sequence). This CDR3 has 14 amino acids. CDR3 in DNA: TGTGCCAGCAGTTACGTTTCAGAGAACACTGAAGCTTTCTTT. Its translation: CASSYVSENTEAFF.

The V call is TRBV6-1, the J call TRBJ2-2, with D possibly matching TRBD2 (6 bases). V lost 3 bases and J lost 6, with 14 bases in between. The CDR3 loop spans 15 amino acids. The germline gives CDR1 MNHNS, CDR2 SASEGT. The DNA for the CDR3 is TGTGCCAGCAGTGATTTGGCGGGGCTTTCCGGGGAGCTGTTTTTT. Its translation is CASSDLAGLSGELFF.

The chain uses TRBV6-4 and TRBJ2-2; the D gene is possibly TRBD2 (5 bases). Per germline, CDR1 MRHNA and CDR2 SNTAGT. The CDR3 runs to 13 residues. Trimming removed 6 bases at V and 4 bases at J, with 9 bases between. The CDR3 nucleotides read TGTGCCAGCAGCAGGACTGTCACCGGGGAGCTGTTTTTT. This codes for CASSRTVTGELFF.

This chain uses TRBV9 with TRBJ1-5; no firm D call. Germline values: CDR1 SGDLS, CDR2 YYNGEE. Trimming shortened V by 0 bases and J by 9 bases, and 10 bases separated the two germline ends. The CDR3 sequence is 13 residues long. CDR3 sequence (DNA): TGTGCCAGCAGCGTAGGAGGAGATGGGCCCCAGCATTTT. Encoded protein: CASSVGGDGPQHF.

The rearrangement joins TRBV27 to TRBJ2-7, with 7 bases lining up with TRBD1. CDR1 and CDR2 from the germline V gene are MNHEY and SMNVEV (reference sequence). This CDR3 region has 13 residues. Unmatched junction bases numbered 6, after V lost 5 bases and J lost 5 bases. CDR3 bases: TGTGCCAGCAGTCTAGGACAGGTCCACGAGCAGTACTTC. Its protein product is CASSLGQVHEQYF.